The clone carrying this T cell receptor (beta chain) was counted between two and nine times. Its antigen remains unknown. Clones were sequenced by immunoSEQ multiplex PCR, and TCRdb holds only the in-frame ones, with some missing. The table records approximately 33,000 clones, roughly 80% of them present only once. The data belong to a study of early stage breast cancer tumors. Study-wide points: Tumor and normal breast were distinguished via blood comparison in 14 of 16 patients.

CDR1 and CDR2 from the germline V gene are MNHNY and SVGAGI (reference sequence). The length of the CDR3 is 14 residues. The V end was cut by 0 bases, the J end by 3 bases, with 6 bases between. This TCR came from a person aged 35 to 50 with breast cancer. This sequence joins TRBV6-6 and TRBJ2-1; D remains ambiguous. Sequencing was done on a sample of blood. The CDR3 region is CASSYSSVYNEQFF. As DNA, the CDR3 is TGTGCCAGCAGTTACTCATCAGTCTACAATGAGCAGTTCTTC.